This T cell receptor (beta chain) is drawn from a study of blood T cell repertoires in COVID-19 (dated by TCRdb to the early 2020s). As for the study more broadly: The collaborator samples originated in the United States, Italy and Spain and spanned the acute and convalescent phases of COVID-19. The prospective study material was composed of cDNA or gDNA derived from T cells, B-cell-depleted T cells, or PBMCs. The dataset comprised deeply sampled blood TCRbeta repertoires from subjects exposed to, actively infected with, or recovered from COVID-19. The samples were drawn from the first 160 participants of the ongoing ImmuneRACE study and from over 950 subjects provided by 6 global collaborators. The repertoires were made available in a free public database intended to serve as a resource for research on the immune response to SARS-CoV-2. HLA class I and class II types, where available, came from metadata supplied by the sample provider rather than from assay-based typing. The sample metadata nearly always contained a de-identified subject ID, COVID-19 status, age in years and sex.

Trimming at the junction amounts to 8 bases on V and 14 bases on J, and the germline ends lie 22 bases apart. CDR1 and CDR2 were assigned from the germline V gene as MDHEN and SYDVKM. From the cysteine up to the phenylalanine, the CDR3 has a length of 13 residues. Only the CDR3 part of the read is kept: 39 bases, read in frame from the first base. Summary of the overall study and its limitations: Clinical and demographic metadata were provided uncurated, with the amount varying by source and participant.

Collaborating institutions collected whole blood in K2EDTA tubes following their own protocols. For TCRbeta analysis, collaborators shipped samples in one of three forms: frozen whole blood, isolated PBMCs, or DNA extracted from either of those sample types. Details on this clone: The specificity of this receptor is unknown. The sample holds no much larger clone one base away, and base qualities are not on file.

TCRbeta CDR3 regions were amplified from genomic DNA by means of the immunoSEQ Assay, a bias-controlled multiplex PCR. On the study's bioinformatics: The number of nucleated cells in each sample was estimated from the amplification of reference gene primers within the assay. To quantify the absolute abundance of each unique TCRbeta CDR3 rearrangement, sequence reads were collapsed and filtered. For each sample, productive Simpson clonality was calculated as the square root of Simpson's diversity index over productive rearrangements. TCRdb re-hosts the immuneACCESS table, in-frame sequences only. Its copies lack some clones; in the studies checked, an unresolved V gene accounts for under half of them, and the cause for the rest is not known. The D gene and trimming were derived from the DNA, and the V and J assignments and clone size from that table. Recorded for this sample are around 60,000 clones; about 91% of them occurred a single time. The leading ten clones occupy 2% to 2.5% of the sample.

Material for sequencing was peripheral blood. This sequence originates from a man aged 55 to 70 with acute or convalescent COVID-19. This receptor chain uses TRBV28 and TRBJ2-1; the D gene is perhaps TRBD2, from 6 matching bases. The sequenced DNA is TGTGCCAGCGCCCTGGGCCGAGCCACGGGGGAGTTCTTC. Protein translation: CASALGRATGEFF.